These 18 T cell receptor beta chains originate from one sample sequenced in a study of response to subunit inactivated influenza vaccine. MiXCR, run by TCRdb on the RT-PCR reads, gives a single entry per CDR3 protein. The data show approximately 680,000 distinct CDR3 sequences, approximately 14% seen once. The sample in question was PBMCs from blood, obtained about 11 days after vaccination. Every receptor here comes from a man aged 45-60 years who received an inactivated influenza vaccine.

This clonotype was observed at least ten times. The rearrangement uses TRBV10-3 and TRBJ1-4, with 7 positions matching TRBD1. Losses at the gene ends were 11 bases for V and 3 bases for J; bases not matched to a gene: 6. Germline CDR1 is ENHRY and CDR2 is SYGVKD. This CDR3 spans 13 amino acids. CDR3 bases: TGTGCCTCCAGGGGGGGACCTAATGAAAAACTGTTTTTT. Encoded protein: CASRGGPNEKLFF.

The chain uses TRBV4-1 and TRBJ2-3; D is uncertain. The germline V and J ends were trimmed by 2 bases and 2 bases, with 5 bases remaining between them. The germline CDR1 and CDR2 sequences are MGHRA and YSYEKL. The CDR3 spans 13 residues. The CDR3 region is CASSQMNTDTQYF. CDR3 DNA sequence: TGCGCCAGCAGCCAAATGAACACAGATACGCAGTATTTT.

CDR3 sequence (DNA): TGCGCCAGCACGTCGGCAGGGGGTTTTCGCGAGACCCAGTACTTC. Amino acid sequence: CASTSAGGFRETQYF. The chain combines TRBV5-1 with TRBJ2-5, with 7 bases identical to TRBD1. The CDR3 loop spans 15 amino acids. Germline assignment: CDR1 SGHRS and CDR2 YFSETQ. Losses at the gene ends were 6 bases for V and 5 bases for J; bases not matched to a gene: 13.

The rearrangement joins TRBV20-1 to TRBJ2-3; 10 positions agree with TRBD2. The length of the CDR3 is 16 residues. Germline V gene lookup returns CDR1 DFQATT and CDR2 SNEGSKA (reference sequence). J gave up 0 bases and V 0 bases, and 3 bases lay outside the gene matches. CDR3: CSARDSGGKSTDTQYF. DNA of the CDR3: TGCAGTGCTAGAGATAGCGGGGGGAAGAGCACAGATACGCAGTATTTT.

This clonotype was seen only a few times. The rearrangement uses TRBV3-1 and TRBJ2-3; D is possibly TRBD2 (7 bases). V lost 2 bases and J 2 bases, leaving 17 bases between the germline ends. The CDR3 is made up of 17 amino acids. CDR1 is LGHDT and CDR2 is YNNKEL in the germline V gene (reference sequence). The CDR3 spells CASSQYGGAGDTDTQYF. CDR3 DNA: TGTGCCAGCAGCCAATATGGGGGGGCGGGAGACACAGATACGCAGTATTTT.

This clonotype appeared a few times. This chain connects TRBV28 to TRBJ2-7; D ambiguous. Germline V gene sequence: CDR1 MDHEN, CDR2 SYDVKM. The CDR3 contains 11 residues. Trimming took 4 bases from V and 13 from J, leaving 14 bases between them. The CDR3 region has the DNA TGTGCCAGCAGTTGGCACAGCCCTTTATACTTC. Protein: CASSWHSPLYF.

This clonotype appeared a few times. The rearrangement uses TRBV7-8 and TRBJ2-1; D is undetermined. Germline CDR1 is SGHVS and CDR2 is FQNEAQ. The V end lost 2 bases, the J end lost 9 bases, and 8 bases lay between the germline ends. The CDR3 runs 12 residues. CDR3 DNA: TGTGCCAGCAGCTTATGGGGTGTTGAGCAGTTCTTC. Its protein product is CASSLWGVEQFF.

This sequence joins TRBV10-3 and TRBJ1-2, with TRBD1 identical over 9 bases. This CDR3 comprises 14 residues. With 0 bases clipped from V and 4 bases from J, the junction kept 0 bases outside the gene matches. CDR1 is ENHRY and CDR2 is SYGVKD in the germline V gene. CDR3 sequence: CAISESDRGYGYTF. The CDR3 nucleotides read TGTGCCATCAGTGAGTCGGACAGGGGCTATGGCTACACCTTC.

This clonotype was recorded once. An end of the junction does not agree with germline; a read error may underlie this. This chain joins TRBV4-2 and TRBJ2-1; perhaps TRBD2 as D (7 bases). Germline lookup yields CDR1 LGHNA and CDR2 YNFKEQ. The CDR3 is made up of 18 amino acids. The CDR3 is CASSQERSGGGVYSEQFF. In DNA, the CDR3 is TGTGCCAGCAGCCAAGAAAGGAGCGGAGGGGGGGTTTACAGTGAGCAGTTCTTC.

Regarding this clonotype: This sequence may be a read error, since a much larger clone differs from it by one base. V gene TRBV5-1 combines with J gene TRBJ2-3, with no clear D. The CDR3 has 13 residues. Germline lookup yields CDR1 SGHRS and CDR2 YFSETQ. The CDR3 here is CVSSPVRSDTQYF. CDR3 DNA: TGCGTCAGCAGCCCAGTCAGATCAGATACGCAGTATTTT.

This clonotype was found a few times. V and J are TRBV11-2 and TRBJ2-2, with D possibly being TRBD1 or TRBD2 (5 bases each). V was trimmed by 2 bases and J by 3 bases, leaving 13 bases between them. This CDR3 has 16 residues. CDR1 is SGHAT, CDR2 FQNNGV, per germline. The CDR3 region is CASSLFRWGHTGELFF. CDR3 DNA sequence: TGTGCCAGCAGCTTATTTAGGTGGGGACACACCGGGGAGCTGTTTTTT. The full variable domain, with the rest looked up from reference TRBV11-2 and TRBJ2-2, is EAGVAQSPRYKIIEKRQSVAFWCNPISGHATLYWYQQILGQGPKLLIQFQNNGVVDDSQLPKDRFSAERLKGVDSTLKIQPAKLEDSAVYLCASSLFRWGHTGELFFGEGSRLTVL.

The CDR3 spells CASSQSAAANTGELFF. The DNA of the CDR3 is TGCGCCAGCAGCCAATCCGCGGCGGCGAACACCGGGGAGCTGTTTTTT. The rearrangement uses TRBV4-3 and TRBJ2-2; no reliable D call. This CDR3 spans 16 amino acids. Germline V lookup: CDR1 LGHNA, CDR2 YSLEER. V lost 2 bases, J lost 0 bases, and 10 bases lay in between.

The chain links TRBV12-3 or TRBV12-4 to TRBJ2-2, with D tentatively TRBD1 or TRBD2 (5 bases each). This CDR3 has 15 residues. Deletions cut 6 bases from V and 7 bases from J, with 18 bases between. In DNA form, the CDR3 reads TGTGCCAGCAGGCCAGTCCGGGGACGGAACGGGGAGCTGTTTTTT. As protein: CASRPVRGRNGELFF.

This clonotype was seen only a few times. The chain links TRBV20-1 to TRBJ2-5; TRBD2 matches 12 bases. With V trimmed by 3 bases and J by 7 bases, 6 bases remained unmatched. This CDR3 contains 14 residues. Germline CDR1 is DFQATT and CDR2 is SNEGSKA (reference sequence). CDR3 loop: CSASRLAGAATQYF. The DNA of the CDR3 is TGCAGTGCTAGTAGACTAGCGGGGGCTGCGACCCAGTACTTC.

The chain recombines TRBV18 with TRBJ2-3, with a tentative D call TRBD1 (6 bases). The CDR3 loop spans 16 amino acids. Trimming pared 1 base from V and 1 base from J, leaving 12 bases between. CDR1 and CDR2 (germline): KGHSH, LQKENI. CDR3 sequence reads: CASSPRSGVGTDTQYF. Here the CDR3 DNA reads TGTGCCAGCTCACCACGGTCAGGGGTAGGCACAGATACGCAGTATTTT.

This clonotype was counted ten times or more. The chain uses TRBV11-2 and TRBJ2-2; 9 bases align to TRBD1. The germline V gene has CDR1 SGHAT and CDR2 FQNNGV. The CDR3 has 18 residues. The junction had 14 bases not matched to a gene; V was cut back by 5 bases and J by 4 bases. In DNA form, the CDR3 reads TGTGCCAGCAGCACTAGCCCTTACAGGGGGCGCGGCACCGGGGAGCTGTTTTTT. It specifies CASSTSPYRGRGTGELFF.

This clonotype has more than one count but fewer than ten. The genes are TRBV5-6 and TRBJ2-5, with TRBD1 matching over 7 bases. The CDR3 length is 14 residues. Germline V gives CDR1 SGHDT, CDR2 YYEEEE. With 4 bases clipped from V and 5 bases from J, the junction kept 8 bases outside the gene matches. This chain's CDR3 is CASSTMTGPETQYF. DNA of the CDR3: TGTGCCAGCAGCACGATGACAGGGCCGGAGACCCAGTACTTC.

The chain employs TRBV7-2 and TRBJ2-2, with 9 bases identical to TRBD1. This CDR3 contains 15 residues. V gave up 5 bases and J gave up 3 bases; unmatched junction bases: 4. Germline V lookup: CDR1 SGHTA, CDR2 FQGNSA. CDR3 amino acids: CASSTGTGYTGELFF. The CDR3 DNA reads TGTGCCAGCAGCACCGGGACAGGGTACACCGGGGAGCTGTTTTTT.